This T cell receptor (beta chain) is from a study of human T cells and chemical hapten exposure. Time point noted: healthy volunteer bleed at 2 weeks. Whole blood, unfractionated, served as the material for total RNA extraction. From the RACE reads, TCRdb called clonotypes with MiXCR, one entry per CDR3 protein. There are 80,000 to 100,000 distinct CDR3 sequences in the sample; around 8.8% occur only once, and about 3.1% lies in the top ten. CDR1 and CDR2 from the germline V gene are SGHTA and FQGTGA. V trimming: 5 bases; J trimming: 9 bases; junction bases outside the gene matches: 7. This CDR3 has 13 amino acids.

V gene TRBV7-3 combines with J gene TRBJ2-1; 7 bases are shared with TRBD1. The origin of this receptor is a female donor in good health. Some clones in this sample may be carry-over from other donors' samples. Sequenced sample: whole blood. CDR3 coding DNA: TGTGCCAGCAGCCCCCAATCAGGGGGTGAGCAGTTCTTC. Encoded protein: CASSPQSGGEQFF.